These T cell receptor beta chains were read from a single sample in a study of beta chain features in type 1 diabetes. The repertoire was sequenced with immunoSEQ multiplex PCR; TCRdb's copy has only in-frame clones and lacks some. The top ten clones hold under 2% of a sample with approximately 43,000 clones, around 63% of them seen once. The sample consisted of Tregs from blood. These receptors were obtained from a man younger than 40 with type 1 diabetes. Some clones in this sample may be carry-over from other donors' samples. Both conserved end residues are part of each CDR3.

TRBJ1-6,TRBV10-3,CAISESRSTNSDSPLHF
TRBJ1-2,TRBV7-2,CASSLGPGLNYGYTF
TRBJ2-3,TRBV18,CASSLDPPAGGVDTQYF
TRBJ2-2,TRBV6-5,CASRTPGIHTGELFF
TRBJ2-5,TRBV2,CAGGFQETQYF
TRBJ2-5,TRBV5-6,CASSFGGAQTQETQYF
TRBJ2-1,TRBV5-4,CASSQVGGGTDYNEQFF
TRBJ2-2,TRBV19,CASSNGGQAVANTGELFF
TRBJ2-1,TRBV5-1,CASSLTSGGPSQFF
TRBJ1-1,TRBV5-6,CASSQTGNTEAFF
TRBJ1-5,TRBV6-1,CASSEITDQPQHF
TRBJ1-5,TRBV6-6,CASSYSGGSQPQHF
TRBJ1-2,TRBV7-2,CASRFRGLGGYTF
TRBJ2-7,TRBV11-2,CASSLEVWASSYEQYF
TRBJ1-2,TRBV9,CASSVREGYGYTF
TRBJ2-7,TRBV5-1,CASSGTSGYEQYF
TRBJ2-5,TRBV6-1,CASSAQTQETQYF
TRBJ2-1,TRBV5-4,CASSLRGSQFF
TRBJ1-5,TRBV4-2,CASSVQSNQPQHF
TRBJ1-2,TRBV5-1,CASSLTEVGGYGYTF
TRBJ2-1,TRBV5-6,CASTAGAAYNEQFF
TRBJ2-7,TRBV28,CASSSPGTGGTYEQYF
TRBJ2-1,TRBV5-1,CASSPASGGVNEQFF
TRBJ1-2,TRBV6-5,CASSYWGQKNYGYTF
TRBJ2-7,TRBV7-9,CASSSGQGILMGQYF